The text below deals with one T cell receptor (gamma chain). Other nucleotide sequences from this sample produce the same CDR3. TCRdb reran clone calling via CATT on the reads. The data contain about 2,800 gamma-chain clones, approximately 24% of them singletons. The sample comes from a study of gamma-delta chains in newborns, infants, children. Study-wide context: Polyclonal expansion of innate γδ T cells after birth follows microbial exposure.

V was pared by 0 bases and J by 10 bases, with 3 bases of the junction left unmatched. Germline assignment: CDR1 GITISATS and CDR2 ISYDGTV (reference sequence). This CDR3 is built from 11 residues. The source is a child who was a newborn, infant or young child, either healthy, febrile or measles-vaccinated (not recorded which). The rearrangement links TRGV9 to TRGJ1 or TRGJ2. Sequencing input: blood. The CDR3 DNA reads as TGTGCCTTGTGGGAGGTGCAGAAGAAACTCTTT. Translated, it gives CALWEVQKKLF.